Listed below are T cell receptor beta chains from one sample, sequenced in a study of blood T cell repertoires in COVID-19. Sequencing was performed with immunoSEQ multiplex PCR; in TCRdb, only in-frame clones are kept and a portion is missing. The table shows a few hundred thousand clones, with around 86% occurring only once. The sample taken for sequencing was peripheral blood. These receptors originate from a man younger than 30 with active or convalescent COVID-19. The CDR3 runs from the conserved cysteine through the conserved F or W. The D gene is left open where the match is weak. Rows give clone size only sometimes, using once, few, many, or a class for an expanded clone.

J gene | D gene | V gene | clone size | CDR3 DNA | CDR3 protein
TRBJ2-5 | . | TRBV5-1 | . | TGCGCCAGCAGCCCGGGACATGGCGAGACCCAGTACTTC | CASSPGHGETQYF
TRBJ2-7 | TRBD2 | TRBV10-3 | . | TGTGCCATCAGTGAGTCTAGTAGCGGGGTTTTCTCCTACGAGCAGTACTTC | CAISESSSGVFSYEQYF
TRBJ2-2 | TRBD1 | TRBV18 | once | TGTGCCAGCTCACCGCGCAGGGGGCAGGACACCGGGGAGCTGTTTTTT | CASSPRRGQDTGELFF
TRBJ2-7 | . | TRBV21-1 | . | TGTGCCCCCAATCTTAAATTCTGGGCGGTCCAGGGTGGTTCCCCGCCCCACTACGAGCAGTACTTC | CAPNLKFWAVQGGSPPHYEQYF
TRBJ1-1 | . | TRBV9 | . | TGTGCCAGCAGCAACAGTGGGACTGAAGCTTTCTTT | CASSNSGTEAFF
TRBJ2-7 | . | TRBV23-1 | . | TGCGCCAGCAGTCGGGAGAACTTC | CASSRENF
TRBJ1-2 | TRBD1 | TRBV24-1 | . | TGTGCCACCAGTGAGACTACCGGGACAGGGTATGGCTACACCTTC | CATSETTGTGYGYTF
TRBJ2-7 | . | TRBV10-2 | . | TGCGCCAGCAGTGCGAGGGCGTCCTACGAGCAGTACTTC | CASSARASYEQYF
TRBJ1-2 | . | TRBV5-1 | once | TGCGCCAGCAGCTTATATCCGGACAGCTATGGCTACACCTTC | CASSLYPDSYGYTF
TRBJ1-4 | . | TRBV3-1/TRBV3-2 | . | TGTGCCAGCAGCGATTGGGACTTCAGTGAAAAACTGTTTTTT | CASSDWDFSEKLFF
TRBJ2-7 | TRBD1 | TRBV7-2 | . | TGTGCCAGCAGCTCCGGGACAGGGGGCCGCGAGCAGTACTTC | CASSSGTGGREQYF
TRBJ2-2 | . | TRBV3-1/TRBV3-2 | . | TGTGCCAGCAGCCAATACCGGGGGGCCACCGGGGAGCTGTTTTTT | CASSQYRGATGELFF
TRBJ1-2 | . | TRBV28 | . | TGTGCCAGCAACCGCAGACAGGCTAACTATGGCTACACCTTC | CASNRRQANYGYTF
TRBJ1-4 | TRBD1 | TRBV6-4 | . | TGTGCCAGCAGTCCGGGACAGAACCCTAATGAAAAACTGTTTTTT | CASSPGQNPNEKLFF
TRBJ1-5 | . | TRBV27 | . | TGTGCCAGCAGCCTATCAGGGGAGGGGCAGCCCCAGCATTTT | CASSLSGEGQPQHF
TRBJ2-5 | TRBD2 | TRBV19 | once | TGTGCCAGTAGTATAGGGGGACTAGGGGCCAACACCCAGTACTTC | CASSIGGLGANTQYF
TRBJ1-1 | . | TRBV10-3 | . | TGTGCCATCATGAGGGATGGGAACACTGAAGCTTTCTTT | CAIMRDGNTEAFF
TRBJ2-3 | . | TRBV6-2/TRBV6-3 | . | TGTGCCAGCAGTTACGGGGCGGGAGACGAGGGGGCAGATACGCAGTATTTT | CASSYGAGDEGADTQYF
TRBJ2-3 | . | TRBV6-4 | . | TGTGCCAGCAGTGACTCGGAGATAGATACGCAGTATTTT | CASSDSEIDTQYF
TRBJ2-1 | . | TRBV7-2 | . | TGTGCCAGCAGCTTAATAAATGAGCAGTTCTTC | CASSLINEQFF
TRBJ1-2 | TRBD1 | TRBV7-3 | . | TGTGCCAGCAGCCTACGTGGAGGGGGCCACTATGGCTACACCTTC | CASSLRGGGHYGYTF
TRBJ2-5 | . | TRBV2 | . | TGTGCCAGGGGGGCCAGGCAAGTGAAAGAGACCCAGTACTTC | CARGARQVKETQYF
TRBJ2-1 | . | TRBV7-2 | . | TGTGCCAGCAGCCCTCAGGGGTCCGGCTACAATGAGCAGTTCTTC | CASSPQGSGYNEQFF
TRBJ2-7 | . | TRBV21-1 | . | TGTGCCAGCAGCAAAGAGGGACAGGGGAGCTACGAGCAGTACTTC | CASSKEGQGSYEQYF
TRBJ2-7 | TRBD2 | TRBV2 | . | TGTGCCAGCAGGGCAACGGGACTAGGAGTTAGAGAGCAGTACTTC | CASRATGLGVREQYF
TRBJ1-2 | . | TRBV19 | . | TGTGCCAGTGAGGACGGGGGAAATAACTATGGCTACACCTTC | CASEDGGNNYGYTF
TRBJ2-3 | . | TRBV2 | . | TGTGCCAGTCGAAGTACTAGCTCTAGCACAGATACGCAGTATTTT | CASRSTSSSTDTQYF
TRBJ1-2 | . | TRBV30 | . | TGTGCCTGGAGTGTTGGGGGACTTTATGGCTACACCTTC | CAWSVGGLYGYTF
TRBJ2-1 | TRBD2 | TRBV2 | . | TGTGCCAGCAGTGATAGCGGGGGGGGCTACAATGAGCAGTTCTTC | CASSDSGGGYNEQFF
TRBJ2-1 | TRBD2 | TRBV6-2/TRBV6-3 | . | TGTGCCAGCAGTTACGTAGCGGGGGAGCAGTTCTTC | CASSYVAGEQFF
TRBJ2-7 | . | TRBV29-1 | . | TGCAGCGTTGAAGCAAGGGGGTTTGAGTCCTACGAGCAGTACTTC | CSVEARGFESYEQYF
TRBJ2-7 | . | TRBV28 | . | TGTGCCAGCAGCCATGGGTATGGACAGCGATACGAGCAGTACTTC | CASSHGYGQRYEQYF
TRBJ2-5 | . | TRBV29-1 | once | TGCAGCGTTTTAAGGACACACCAAGAGACCCAGTACTTC | CSVLRTHQETQYF
TRBJ2-1 | . | TRBV12-5 | . | TGTGCTAGTGGTTTGCATTCTAGACTTCTGTTCTTC | CASGLHSRLLFF
TRBJ2-3 | . | TRBV4-2 | . | TGTGCCACCGCAGGGCCCCGCACAGATACGCAGTATTTT | CATAGPRTDTQYF
TRBJ2-1 | TRBD2 | TRBV10-2 | . | TGCGCCAGCAGGGGGACTAGCGGGAGCTACAATGAGCAGTTCTTC | CASRGTSGSYNEQFF
TRBJ2-4 | . | TRBV14 | . | TGTGCCAGCAGCCAACTAGGAGGGGGCAGGAAAAACATTCAGTACTTC | CASSQLGGGRKNIQYF
TRBJ1-4 | . | TRBV6-5 | . | TGTGCCAGCAGTTACTCCGAGTTGTCTAATGAAAAACTGTTTTTT | CASSYSELSNEKLFF
TRBJ2-7 | . | TRBV27 | . | TGTGCCAGCAGTCGGGGAGACGAGCAGTACTTC | CASSRGDEQYF
TRBJ1-5 | . | TRBV2 | . | TGTGCCAGCAGGATAGGGGTTCAGCCCCAGCATTTT | CASRIGVQPQHF
TRBJ1-5 | . | TRBV7-2 | . | TGTGCCAGCAGGCAACAGGGATATAGCAATCAGCCCCAGCATTTT | CASRQQGYSNQPQHF
TRBJ1-2 | . | TRBV19 | . | TGTGCCAGTCGGGGGGCAGGGTCTGGGTATTATGGCTACACCTTC | CASRGAGSGYYGYTF
TRBJ1-6 | . | TRBV6-2/TRBV6-3 | once | TGTGCCAGCAGTTACGAGGAACACCTCTACCTCTCCTATAATTCACCCCTCCACTTT | CASSYEEHLYLSYNSPLHF
TRBJ2-1 | TRBD2 | TRBV4-3 | . | TGCGCCAGCAGCCAAGTTTCTAGCGGGGTGCATGAGCAGTTCTTC | CASSQVSSGVHEQFF
TRBJ1-2 | . | TRBV28 | . | TGTGCCGGATCTCCAGGAGGGGACCATTACTATGGCTACACCTTC | CAGSPGGDHYYGYTF
TRBJ2-3 | TRBD2 | TRBV5-4 | . | TGTGCCAGCAGCGGGACTAGCGGGGGGTACACAGATACGCAGTATTTT | CASSGTSGGYTDTQYF
TRBJ2-3 | TRBD1 | TRBV29-1 | . | TGCAGCGGGACAGGGGAGGCAGATACGCAGTATTTT | CSGTGEADTQYF
TRBJ1-2 | . | TRBV5-1 | . | TGCGCCAGCAGCTTGGGCAGCTATGGCTACACCTTC | CASSLGSYGYTF
TRBJ2-7 | . | TRBV4-1 | . | TGCGCCAGCAGCCAAGGAATGGCGGTTTCTTACGAGCAGTACTTC | CASSQGMAVSYEQYF
TRBJ1-1 | . | TRBV19 | . | TGTGCCAGTAGTATAAGGGTTCGGGGTGAAGCTTTCTTT | CASSIRVRGEAFF
TRBJ2-3 | TRBD2 | TRBV29-1 | . | TGCAGCGTTACTCTTTCCGGGACTAGCGGGATTGGGGCAGATACGCAGTATTTT | CSVTLSGTSGIGADTQYF
TRBJ1-5 | TRBD1 | TRBV6-5 | few | TGTGCCGTATGGACAGGGGGCGGAAATCAGCCCCAGCATTTT | CAVWTGGGNQPQHF
TRBJ1-1 | . | TRBV14 | . | TGTGCCAGCAGCCAAGATGGACGTTCCGCGGGGGAAGCTTTCTTT | CASSQDGRSAGEAFF
TRBJ1-2 | . | TRBV2 | . | TGTGCCATCCCCCGGGAGCTGTATGGCTACACCTTC | CAIPRELYGYTF
TRBJ2-7 | . | TRBV5-1 | . | TGCGCCAGCAGTCCACAGGGCTACGAGCAGTACTTC | CASSPQGYEQYF